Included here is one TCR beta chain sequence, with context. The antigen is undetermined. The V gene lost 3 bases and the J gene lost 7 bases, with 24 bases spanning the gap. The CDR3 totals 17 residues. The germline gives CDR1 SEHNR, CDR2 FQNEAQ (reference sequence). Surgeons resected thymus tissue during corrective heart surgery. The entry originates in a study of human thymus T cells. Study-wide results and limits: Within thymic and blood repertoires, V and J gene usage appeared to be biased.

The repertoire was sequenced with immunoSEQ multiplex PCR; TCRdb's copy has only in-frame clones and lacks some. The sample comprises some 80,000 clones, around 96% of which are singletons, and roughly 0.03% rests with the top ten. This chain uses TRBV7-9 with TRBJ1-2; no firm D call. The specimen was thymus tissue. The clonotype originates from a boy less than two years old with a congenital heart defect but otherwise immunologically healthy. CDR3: CASSFSPLIPRFCGYTF. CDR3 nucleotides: TGTGCCAGCAGCTTTTCCCCCCTAATCCCTCGTTTCTGTGGCTACACCTTC.